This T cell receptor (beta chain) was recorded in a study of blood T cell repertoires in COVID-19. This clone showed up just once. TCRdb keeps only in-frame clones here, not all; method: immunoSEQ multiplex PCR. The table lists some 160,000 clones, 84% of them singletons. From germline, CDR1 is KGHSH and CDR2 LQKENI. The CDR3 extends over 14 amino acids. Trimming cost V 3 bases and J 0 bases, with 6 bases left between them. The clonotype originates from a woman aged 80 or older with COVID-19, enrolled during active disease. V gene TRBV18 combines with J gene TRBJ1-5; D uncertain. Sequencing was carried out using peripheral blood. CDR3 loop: CASSPDFSNQPQHF. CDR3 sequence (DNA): TGTGCCAGCTCACCGGACTTTAGCAATCAGCCCCAGCATTTT.